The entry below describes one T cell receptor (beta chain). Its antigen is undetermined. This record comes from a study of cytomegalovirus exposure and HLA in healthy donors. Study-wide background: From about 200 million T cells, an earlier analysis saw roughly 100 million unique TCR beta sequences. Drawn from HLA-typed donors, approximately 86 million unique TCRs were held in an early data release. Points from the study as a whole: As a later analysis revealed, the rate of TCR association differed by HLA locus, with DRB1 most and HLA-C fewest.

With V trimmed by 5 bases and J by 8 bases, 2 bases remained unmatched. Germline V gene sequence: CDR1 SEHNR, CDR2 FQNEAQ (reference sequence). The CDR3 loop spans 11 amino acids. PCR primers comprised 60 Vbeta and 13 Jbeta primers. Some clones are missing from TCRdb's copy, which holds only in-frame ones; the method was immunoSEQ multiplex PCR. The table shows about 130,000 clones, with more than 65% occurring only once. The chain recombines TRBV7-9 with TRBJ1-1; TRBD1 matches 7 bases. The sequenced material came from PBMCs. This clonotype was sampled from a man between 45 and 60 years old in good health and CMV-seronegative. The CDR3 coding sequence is TGTGCCAGCAGCCAGGACAGGGAAGCTTTCTTT. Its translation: CASSQDREAFF.